Below, one T cell receptor beta chain is given with its context. CDR1 and CDR2 (germline): LGHNA, YSLEER. The CDR3 runs 16 residues. Deletions cut 0 bases from V and 3 bases from J, with 15 bases between. The data originate from a study of CD8+ T cells in alopecia areata. Sequencing relied on a cDNA template that was reverse transcribed from extracted RNA. Method: immunoSEQ multiplex PCR; TCRdb's copy keeps in-frame clones and lacks some. The data contain approximately 63,000 clones, 50% to 75% of them singletons. V gene TRBV4-3 combines with J gene TRBJ2-7, with D tentatively TRBD2 (6 bases). The sequencing here drew on CD8+ T cells sorted from blood, taken at week 0. This receptor was obtained from a human donor with alopecia areata. The CDR3 sequence is CASSQDWAGTYYEQYF. The CDR3 DNA sequence: TGCGCCAGCAGCCAAGATTGGGCAGGGACTTACTACGAGCAGTACTTC.